This TCR beta chain was obtained from a study of beta chain features in type 1 diabetes. Across the whole study: Examination of sorted cells across all samples involved roughly 100 million cells.

The germline gives CDR1 SGHDT, CDR2 YYEEEE. This CDR3 spans 15 amino acids. With 1 base removed from V and 7 bases from J, the gap between germline ends came to 17 bases. Via the markers CD45RO/CCR7/CD25/CD127/CD95/CD27, stem cell-like memory, regulatory, central memory and naive CD4+ cells were sorted. In this sample, this clone turned up a few times. Its antigen is still unknown. Study-level points and caveats: Shortening that was moderate but significant affected the TCRB CDR3s of Type 1 diabetes patients in all four CD4+ subsets.

TCRB transcripts that were expressed got sequenced, as all of the isolated RNA had been reverse transcribed. Clones were sequenced by immunoSEQ multiplex PCR, and TCRdb holds only the in-frame ones, with some missing. The sample yields a few hundred thousand clones, around 10% seen once. The TCR comes from a man aged 25 to 45 with type 1 diabetes. Sequenced material: central memory CD4+ T cells from blood. The V gene is TRBV5-6, the J gene TRBJ2-5, with TRBD1 as a possible D gene (6 bases). This CDR3 reads CASSLSSPGEWTQYF. The DNA of the CDR3 is TGTGCCAGCAGCTTGAGTTCTCCAGGGGAGTGGACCCAGTACTTC.